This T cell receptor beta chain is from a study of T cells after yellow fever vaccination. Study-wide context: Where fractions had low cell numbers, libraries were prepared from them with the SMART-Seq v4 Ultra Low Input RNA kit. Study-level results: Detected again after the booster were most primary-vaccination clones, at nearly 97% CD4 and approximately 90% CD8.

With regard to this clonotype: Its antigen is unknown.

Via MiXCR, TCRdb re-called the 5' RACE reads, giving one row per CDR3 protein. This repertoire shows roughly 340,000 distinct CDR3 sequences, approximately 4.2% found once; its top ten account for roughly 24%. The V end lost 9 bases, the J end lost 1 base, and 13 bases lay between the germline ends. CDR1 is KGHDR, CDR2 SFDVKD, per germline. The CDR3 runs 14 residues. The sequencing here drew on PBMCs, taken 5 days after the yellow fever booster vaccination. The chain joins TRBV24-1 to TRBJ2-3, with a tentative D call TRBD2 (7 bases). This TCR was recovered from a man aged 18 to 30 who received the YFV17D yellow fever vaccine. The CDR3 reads CATSPGGGTDTQYF. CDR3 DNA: TGTGCCACCTCGCCGGGGGGCGGCACAGATACGCAGTATTTT.